The rows below give T cell receptor beta chains drawn from one sample of a study of vaccination and CD4 T cells after COVID-19. MiXCR, applied by TCRdb to the PCR reads, yields one record per CDR3 protein. The table shows several thousand distinct CDR3 sequences, with about 61% occurring only once. For these TCRs, the target antigens are not known. The specimen was CD4+ T cells from blood, cultured in vitro. These receptors were taken from a human donor who had recovered from COVID-19. Both conserved end residues are part of each CDR3. A D gene is named only where the DNA matches it firmly. Clone size appears in some rows only: once, few, many, or a class for an expanded clone.

j_call: TRBJ2-1; clone_size: once; d_call: -; v_call: TRBV11-3; cdr3_aa: CASSLGTRGDNEQFF; cdr3_nt: TGTGCCAGCAGCTTAGGCACAAGGGGGGACAATGAGCAGTTCTTC
j_call: TRBJ2-7; clone_size: -; d_call: TRBD1; v_call: TRBV6-1; cdr3_aa: CASRRTGFSYEQYF; cdr3_nt: TGTGCCAGCAGGCGGACAGGCTTCTCCTACGAGCAGTACTTC
j_call: TRBJ1-5; clone_size: -; d_call: -; v_call: TRBV19; cdr3_aa: CASKERTADFNQPQHF; cdr3_nt: TGTGCCAGTAAGGAGAGGACGGCTGATTTCAATCAGCCCCAGCATTTT
j_call: TRBJ1-1; clone_size: -; d_call: -; v_call: TRBV6-1; cdr3_aa: CASSDQGRNTEAFF; cdr3_nt: TGTGCCAGCAGTGACCAGGGCCGGAACACTGAAGCTTTCTTT
j_call: TRBJ2-1; clone_size: -; d_call: -; v_call: TRBV28; cdr3_aa: CASSLRSSYNEQFF; cdr3_nt: TGTGCCAGCAGTTTGCGTAGCTCCTACAATGAGCAGTTCTTC
j_call: TRBJ2-1; clone_size: -; d_call: -; v_call: TRBV19; cdr3_aa: CASSKEGLIMDEQFF; cdr3_nt: TGTGCCAGTAGCAAGGAGGGCCTCATTATGGATGAGCAGTTCTTC
j_call: TRBJ2-7; clone_size: -; d_call: -; v_call: TRBV6-1; cdr3_aa: CASTRLGGSYEQYF; cdr3_nt: TGTGCCAGCACAAGACTAGGGGGATCCTACGAGCAGTACTTC
j_call: TRBJ1-6; clone_size: -; d_call: -; v_call: TRBV6-1; cdr3_aa: CASRSQGSYNSPLHF; cdr3_nt: TGTGCCAGCAGATCCCAGGGTTCCTATAATTCACCCCTCCACTTT
j_call: TRBJ1-1; clone_size: -; d_call: TRBD1; v_call: TRBV7-2; cdr3_aa: CASSLQGAAEAFF; cdr3_nt: TGTGCCAGCAGCTTACAGGGGGCTGCTGAAGCTTTCTTT
j_call: TRBJ1-3; clone_size: -; d_call: -; v_call: TRBV7-2; cdr3_aa: CASSSGNTIYF; cdr3_nt: TGTGCCAGCAGCTCTGGAAACACCATATATTTT
j_call: TRBJ1-5; clone_size: -; d_call: TRBD1; v_call: TRBV12-3/TRBV12-4; cdr3_aa: CASSELGGGSQPQHF; cdr3_nt: TGTGCCAGCAGTGAACTGGGAGGGGGCAGTCAGCCCCAGCATTTT
j_call: TRBJ2-3; clone_size: -; d_call: -; v_call: TRBV7-9; cdr3_aa: CASSKGLPSTDTQYF; cdr3_nt: TGTGCCAGCAGCAAGGGACTTCCAAGCACAGATACGCAGTATTTT
j_call: TRBJ1-2; clone_size: -; d_call: -; v_call: TRBV18; cdr3_aa: CASSDPLQFNYGYTF; cdr3_nt: TGTGCCAGCTCGGACCCTCTACAGTTTAACTATGGCTACACCTTC
j_call: TRBJ1-1; clone_size: -; d_call: -; v_call: TRBV6-1; cdr3_aa: CASSVQGLSNTEAFF; cdr3_nt: TGTGCCAGCAGCGTACAGGGACTCTCGAACACTGAAGCTTTCTTT
j_call: TRBJ2-6; clone_size: -; d_call: -; v_call: TRBV28; cdr3_aa: CASSYTFRQGSGANVLTF; cdr3_nt: TGTGCCAGCAGCTATACGTTTAGGCAGGGCTCTGGGGCCAACGTCCTGACTTTC
j_call: TRBJ2-5; clone_size: -; d_call: -; v_call: TRBV15; cdr3_aa: CATSRVEYQETQYF; cdr3_nt: TGTGCCACCAGCAGGGTAGAGTACCAAGAGACCCAGTACTTC
j_call: TRBJ2-6; clone_size: -; d_call: -; v_call: TRBV12-3/TRBV12-4; cdr3_aa: CASSRGLGANVLTF; cdr3_nt: TGTGCCAGCAGTCGGGGGCTTGGGGCCAACGTCCTGACTTTC
j_call: TRBJ2-3; clone_size: -; d_call: -; v_call: TRBV6-1; cdr3_aa: CASSQGLEDTQYF; cdr3_nt: TGTGCCAGCAGCCAGGGGCTAGAAGATACGCAGTATTTT
j_call: TRBJ2-3; clone_size: -; d_call: TRBD2; v_call: TRBV7-8; cdr3_aa: CASSLGLPPPWGGTDTQYF; cdr3_nt: TGTGCCAGCAGCTTAGGACTCCCCCCTCCGTGGGGGGGAACAGATACGCAGTATTTT
j_call: TRBJ2-7; clone_size: -; d_call: TRBD1; v_call: TRBV9; cdr3_aa: CASSPRGDRGSYEQYF; cdr3_nt: TGTGCCAGCAGCCCACGGGGAGACAGGGGCTCCTACGAGCAGTACTTC
j_call: TRBJ2-5; clone_size: -; d_call: -; v_call: TRBV10-1; cdr3_aa: CASRRSLQVQLQETQYF; cdr3_nt: TGCGCCAGCAGGCGAAGTCTACAAGTCCAATTGCAAGAGACCCAGTACTTC
j_call: TRBJ2-3; clone_size: -; d_call: -; v_call: TRBV7-3; cdr3_aa: CASSLMQTDTQYF; cdr3_nt: TGTGCCAGCAGCTTAATGCAGACAGATACGCAGTATTTT
j_call: TRBJ1-1; clone_size: -; d_call: -; v_call: TRBV6-2/TRBV6-3; cdr3_aa: CASSRRRETEAFF; cdr3_nt: TGTGCCAGCAGCCGCAGAAGGGAGACTGAAGCTTTCTTT
j_call: TRBJ2-7; clone_size: -; d_call: -; v_call: TRBV20-1; cdr3_aa: CSAREGYEQYF; cdr3_nt: TGCAGTGCTAGAGAGGGCTACGAGCAGTACTTC
j_call: TRBJ2-2; clone_size: -; d_call: TRBD1; v_call: TRBV11-3; cdr3_aa: CASSWTGGHTGELFF; cdr3_nt: TGTGCCAGCAGTTGGACAGGGGGCCACACCGGGGAGCTGTTTTTT
j_call: TRBJ2-3; clone_size: -; d_call: TRBD1; v_call: TRBV20-1; cdr3_aa: CSAETGDTQYF; cdr3_nt: TGCAGTGCGGAGACAGGGGATACGCAGTATTTT
j_call: TRBJ2-7; clone_size: -; d_call: -; v_call: TRBV30; cdr3_aa: CAWSHTVYEQYF; cdr3_nt: TGTGCCTGGAGTCACACCGTTTACGAGCAGTACTTC
j_call: TRBJ2-7; clone_size: -; d_call: -; v_call: TRBV28; cdr3_aa: CASSSSDLAEQYF; cdr3_nt: TGTGCCAGCAGTTCCTCTGACCTAGCCGAGCAGTACTTC
j_call: TRBJ1-5; clone_size: -; d_call: TRBD1; v_call: TRBV6-2/TRBV6-3; cdr3_aa: CASSYSYRTGGSLDSNQPQHF; cdr3_nt: TGTGCCAGCAGTTACTCTTATCGGACAGGGGGCTCCCTCGATAGCAATCAGCCCCAGCATTTT
j_call: TRBJ1-5; clone_size: few; d_call: -; v_call: TRBV15; cdr3_aa: CATSRAVDQPQHF; cdr3_nt: TGTGCCACCAGCAGAGCAGTGGATCAGCCCCAGCATTTT
j_call: TRBJ2-5; clone_size: -; d_call: -; v_call: TRBV20-1; cdr3_aa: CSASLSDYSQYF; cdr3_nt: TGCAGTGCTAGCCTCTCCGATTACTCCCAGTACTTC
j_call: TRBJ1-2; clone_size: few; d_call: -; v_call: TRBV15; cdr3_aa: CATSREYGNNYGYTF; cdr3_nt: TGTGCCACCAGCAGAGAATATGGCAATAACTATGGCTACACCTTC
j_call: TRBJ2-7; clone_size: -; d_call: TRBD2; v_call: TRBV19; cdr3_aa: CASSISGRAYEQYF; cdr3_nt: TGTGCCAGTAGTATTAGCGGGAGGGCCTACGAGCAGTACTTC
j_call: TRBJ2-3; clone_size: -; d_call: -; v_call: TRBV2; cdr3_aa: CASSGPFTDTQYF; cdr3_nt: TGTGCCAGCAGTGGACCGTTCACAGATACGCAGTATTTT
j_call: TRBJ1-1; clone_size: -; d_call: TRBD1; v_call: TRBV5-1; cdr3_aa: CASSDNRGLMNTEAFF; cdr3_nt: TGCGCCAGCAGCGATAACAGGGGGCTCATGAACACTGAAGCTTTCTTT
j_call: TRBJ1-1; clone_size: -; d_call: -; v_call: TRBV15; cdr3_aa: CATSGQRLGGTEAFF; cdr3_nt: TGTGCCACCAGCGGCCAGCGACTGGGAGGGACTGAAGCTTTCTTT
j_call: TRBJ1-2; clone_size: few; d_call: TRBD1; v_call: TRBV7-2; cdr3_aa: CASSLQGGNYGYTF; cdr3_nt: TGTGCCAGCAGCCTTCAGGGGGGGAACTATGGCTACACCTTC
j_call: TRBJ2-5; clone_size: few; d_call: -; v_call: TRBV15; cdr3_aa: CATSRDWDLQETQYF; cdr3_nt: TGTGCCACCAGCAGAGATTGGGACTTACAAGAGACCCAGTACTTC
j_call: TRBJ1-1; clone_size: -; d_call: TRBD1; v_call: TRBV19; cdr3_aa: CASSMRDRETEAFF; cdr3_nt: TGTGCCAGTAGTATGCGGGACAGGGAAACTGAAGCTTTCTTT
j_call: TRBJ1-4; clone_size: -; d_call: -; v_call: TRBV5-6; cdr3_aa: CASSWGLSEKLFF; cdr3_nt: TGTGCCAGCAGCTGGGGCCTGAGTGAAAAACTGTTTTTT
j_call: TRBJ1-2; clone_size: -; d_call: TRBD1; v_call: TRBV7-3; cdr3_aa: CASSLMSGTEEGYTF; cdr3_nt: TGTGCCAGCAGCTTAATGTCCGGGACAGAAGAGGGCTACACCTTC
j_call: TRBJ1-1; clone_size: -; d_call: TRBD1; v_call: TRBV7-9; cdr3_aa: CASSEGQPNTEAFF; cdr3_nt: TGTGCCAGCAGCGAGGGACAGCCGAACACTGAAGCTTTCTTT
j_call: TRBJ2-3; clone_size: -; d_call: TRBD2; v_call: TRBV7-9; cdr3_aa: CASSSRTSGGDTQYF; cdr3_nt: TGTGCCAGCAGCTCTCGGACTAGCGGGGGGGATACGCAGTATTTT
j_call: TRBJ1-5; clone_size: -; d_call: -; v_call: TRBV19; cdr3_aa: CASNPDGGEPQHF; cdr3_nt: TGTGCCAGTAATCCGGACGGAGGAGAGCCCCAGCATTTT
j_call: TRBJ2-3; clone_size: -; d_call: -; v_call: TRBV20-1; cdr3_aa: CSARKAGTISDTQYF; cdr3_nt: TGCAGTGCTAGAAAAGCCGGGACAATTTCAGATACGCAGTATTTT
j_call: TRBJ1-4; clone_size: -; d_call: -; v_call: TRBV20-1; cdr3_aa: CSARDGNEKLFF; cdr3_nt: TGCAGTGCTAGGGATGGTAATGAAAAACTGTTTTTT
j_call: TRBJ2-5; clone_size: -; d_call: -; v_call: TRBV7-9; cdr3_aa: CATGLHDGTQYF; cdr3_nt: TGTGCCACCGGACTCCACGATGGGACCCAGTACTTC
j_call: TRBJ1-3; clone_size: few; d_call: -; v_call: TRBV7-2; cdr3_aa: CASSLAQVLSGNTIYF; cdr3_nt: TGTGCCAGCAGCTTAGCGCAGGTCCTCTCTGGAAACACCATATATTTT
j_call: TRBJ2-3; clone_size: -; d_call: TRBD2; v_call: TRBV20-1; cdr3_aa: CSASESGGPTDTQYF; cdr3_nt: TGCAGTGCTAGTGAAAGCGGGGGGCCGACAGATACGCAGTATTTT
j_call: TRBJ2-3; clone_size: -; d_call: TRBD2; v_call: TRBV2; cdr3_aa: CASSESGAKTIDTQYF; cdr3_nt: TGTGCCAGCAGTGAAAGCGGGGCAAAAACGATAGATACGCAGTATTTT
j_call: TRBJ2-3; clone_size: few; d_call: -; v_call: TRBV19; cdr3_aa: CASSPDLQTGHLRDTQYF; cdr3_nt: TGTGCCAGTAGTCCTGACCTACAGACGGGACACCTAAGAGATACGCAGTATTTT
j_call: TRBJ1-6; clone_size: -; d_call: -; v_call: TRBV19; cdr3_aa: CASSWGTASSYNSPLHF; cdr3_nt: TGTGCCAGTAGTTGGGGGACGGCGAGCTCCTATAATTCACCCCTCCACTTT
j_call: TRBJ1-2; clone_size: -; d_call: -; v_call: TRBV20-1; cdr3_aa: CSARDPTQGTYGYTF; cdr3_nt: TGCAGTGCTAGAGATCCCACGCAGGGTACCTATGGCTACACCTTC
j_call: TRBJ2-1; clone_size: -; d_call: TRBD1; v_call: TRBV6-2/TRBV6-3; cdr3_aa: CASSYSYRGTAYNEQFF; cdr3_nt: TGTGCCAGCAGTTACTCGTACAGGGGGACCGCCTACAATGAGCAGTTCTTC
j_call: TRBJ2-5; clone_size: -; d_call: -; v_call: TRBV6-2/TRBV6-3; cdr3_aa: CASSRSGGQETQYF; cdr3_nt: TGTGCCAGCAGCCGATCCGGGGGACAGGAGACCCAGTACTTC